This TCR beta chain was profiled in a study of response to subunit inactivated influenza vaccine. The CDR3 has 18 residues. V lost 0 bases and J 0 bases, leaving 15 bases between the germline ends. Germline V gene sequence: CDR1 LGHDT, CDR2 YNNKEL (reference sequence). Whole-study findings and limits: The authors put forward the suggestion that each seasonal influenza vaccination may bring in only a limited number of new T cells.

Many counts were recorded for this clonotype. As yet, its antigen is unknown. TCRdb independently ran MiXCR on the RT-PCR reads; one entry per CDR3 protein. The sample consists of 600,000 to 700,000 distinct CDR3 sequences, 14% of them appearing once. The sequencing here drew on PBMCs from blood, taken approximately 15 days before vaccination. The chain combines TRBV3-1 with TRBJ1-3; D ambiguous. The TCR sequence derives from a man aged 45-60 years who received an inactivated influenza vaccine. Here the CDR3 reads CASSQERRLTSSGNTIYF. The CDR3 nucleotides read TGTGCCAGCAGCCAAGAGCGAAGACTCACGAGCTCTGGAAACACCATATATTTT.